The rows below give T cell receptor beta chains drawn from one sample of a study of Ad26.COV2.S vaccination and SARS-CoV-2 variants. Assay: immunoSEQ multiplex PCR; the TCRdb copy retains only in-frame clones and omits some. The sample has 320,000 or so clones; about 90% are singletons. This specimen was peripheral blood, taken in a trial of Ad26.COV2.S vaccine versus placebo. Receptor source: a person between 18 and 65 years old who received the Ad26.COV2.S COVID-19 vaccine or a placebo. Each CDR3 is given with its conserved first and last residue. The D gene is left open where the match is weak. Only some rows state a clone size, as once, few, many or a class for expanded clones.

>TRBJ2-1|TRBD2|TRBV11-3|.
CASSLDLTSGSWNEQFF
TGTGCCAGCAGCTTAGATCTCACTAGCGGGAGTTGGAATGAGCAGTTCTTC
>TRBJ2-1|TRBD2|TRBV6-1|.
CASSGSGSGLAYNEQFF
TGTGCCAGCAGTGGTAGCGGGAGTGGTCTCGCCTACAATGAGCAGTTCTTC
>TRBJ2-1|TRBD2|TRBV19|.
CASSIDPAGGSYNEQFF
TGTGCCAGTAGTATAGATCCAGCGGGAGGGTCCTACAATGAGCAGTTCTTC
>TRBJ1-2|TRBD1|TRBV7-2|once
CASSLDRGAHNYGYTF
TGTGCCAGCAGCTTAGACAGGGGGGCTCATAACTATGGCTACACCTTC
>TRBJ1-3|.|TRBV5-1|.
CASRGTADSGNTIYF
TGCGCCAGCAGAGGGACGGCAGACTCTGGAAACACCATATATTTT
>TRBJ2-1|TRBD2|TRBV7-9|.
CASSPSSAGGLNEQFF
TGTGCCAGCAGCCCATCCTCCGCGGGAGGGTTAAATGAGCAGTTCTTC
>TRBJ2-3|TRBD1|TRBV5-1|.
CASSLRGQGPDTQYF
TGCGCCAGCAGCCTGCGGGGACAGGGGCCAGATACGCAGTATTTT
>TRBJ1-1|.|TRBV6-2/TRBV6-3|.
CASSYWEGNTEAFF
TGTGCCAGCAGTTATTGGGAGGGGAACACTGAAGCTTTCTTT
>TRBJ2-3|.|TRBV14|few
CASSQTVHTQYF
TGTGCCAGCAGCCAAACCGTGCATACGCAGTATTTT
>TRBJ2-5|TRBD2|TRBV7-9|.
CASSAPLAGEETQYF
TGTGCCAGCAGCGCTCCACTAGCGGGCGAGGAGACCCAGTACTTC
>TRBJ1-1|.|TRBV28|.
CASSFIGTKNTEAFF
TGTGCCAGCAGTTTCATCGGGACAAAGAACACTGAAGCTTTCTTT
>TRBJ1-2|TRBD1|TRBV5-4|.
CASSLVTGGNGYTF
TGTGCCAGCAGCTTGGTTACAGGGGGCAACGGCTACACCTTC
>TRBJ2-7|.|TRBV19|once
CASSIADSYEQYF
TGTGCCAGTAGTATTGCCGACTCCTACGAGCAGTACTTC
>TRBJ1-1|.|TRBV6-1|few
CASSEGLGDLNTEAFF
TGTGCCAGCAGTGAGGGTTTGGGGGATTTGAACACTGAAGCTTTCTTT
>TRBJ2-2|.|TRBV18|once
CASSPTGELFF
TGTGCCAGCTCACCAACCGGGGAGCTGTTTTTT
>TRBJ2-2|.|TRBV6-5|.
CASSYGESGELFF
TGTGCCAGCAGTTATGGGGAGTCCGGGGAGCTGTTTTTT
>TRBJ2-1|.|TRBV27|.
CASSLGQGNEQFF
TGTGCCAGCAGTTTGGGGCAGGGCAATGAGCAGTTCTTC
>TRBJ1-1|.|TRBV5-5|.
CASSSWTVGAFF
TGTGCCAGCAGCTCCTGGACAGTCGGAGCTTTCTTT
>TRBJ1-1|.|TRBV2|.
CASTGEGNTEAFF
TGTGCCAGCACGGGGGAAGGGAATACTGAAGCTTTCTTT
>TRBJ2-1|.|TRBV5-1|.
CASSSRGTVNEQFF
TGCGCCAGCAGTTCACGGGGGACAGTTAATGAGCAGTTCTTC
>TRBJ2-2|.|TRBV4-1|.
CASSFREGAGTGELFF
TGCGCCAGCAGCTTTCGGGAGGGGGCGGGCACCGGGGAGCTGTTTTTT
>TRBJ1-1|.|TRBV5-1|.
CASSLWVSSGNTEAFF
TGCGCCAGCAGCTTGTGGGTTTCGTCGGGGAACACTGAAGCTTTCTTT
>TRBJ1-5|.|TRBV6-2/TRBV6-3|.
CASCPANGNQPQHF
TGTGCCAGCTGCCCAGCCAACGGCAATCAGCCCCAGCATTTT
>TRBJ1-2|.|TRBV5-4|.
CASSSQPANYGYTF
TGTGCCAGCAGCTCCCAACCAGCTAACTATGGCTACACCTTC
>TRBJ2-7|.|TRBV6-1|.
CASSEWGAEEYF
TGTGCCAGCAGTGAATGGGGGGCCGAAGAGTACTTC
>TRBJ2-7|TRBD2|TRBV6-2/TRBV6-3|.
CASSGSGGWNEQYF
TGTGCCAGCAGTGGAAGCGGGGGTTGGAACGAGCAGTACTTC
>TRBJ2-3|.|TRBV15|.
CATSGTRDTQYF
TGTGCCACCAGCGGGACTCGAGATACGCAGTATTTT
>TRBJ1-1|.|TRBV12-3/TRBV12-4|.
CASSLGPNTEAFF
TGTGCCAGCAGTTTAGGACCGAACACTGAAGCTTTCTTT